The source of this T cell receptor beta chain is a study of Tregs in tolerant kidney transplant recipients. Measured with immunoSEQ multiplex PCR; TCRdb has only the in-frame clones, and not every one. The sample holds about 120,000 clones; roughly 93% are singletons and the top ten take roughly 0.63%. V was pared by 1 base and J by 2 bases, with 7 bases of the junction left unmatched. This CDR3 contains 17 residues. The V gene's germline CDR1 is SGHAT and CDR2 FQNNGV. The genes are TRBV11-2 and TRBJ1-1; 10 nucleotides agree with TRBD1. The sequencing sample was made of CD4+ T cells from blood. This sequence originates from a human donor in good health. The CDR3 coding sequence is TGTGCCAGCAGCTTAGGACAGGGGGCGCGATTAAACACTGAAGCTTTCTTT. Translated, it gives CASSLGQGARLNTEAFF.